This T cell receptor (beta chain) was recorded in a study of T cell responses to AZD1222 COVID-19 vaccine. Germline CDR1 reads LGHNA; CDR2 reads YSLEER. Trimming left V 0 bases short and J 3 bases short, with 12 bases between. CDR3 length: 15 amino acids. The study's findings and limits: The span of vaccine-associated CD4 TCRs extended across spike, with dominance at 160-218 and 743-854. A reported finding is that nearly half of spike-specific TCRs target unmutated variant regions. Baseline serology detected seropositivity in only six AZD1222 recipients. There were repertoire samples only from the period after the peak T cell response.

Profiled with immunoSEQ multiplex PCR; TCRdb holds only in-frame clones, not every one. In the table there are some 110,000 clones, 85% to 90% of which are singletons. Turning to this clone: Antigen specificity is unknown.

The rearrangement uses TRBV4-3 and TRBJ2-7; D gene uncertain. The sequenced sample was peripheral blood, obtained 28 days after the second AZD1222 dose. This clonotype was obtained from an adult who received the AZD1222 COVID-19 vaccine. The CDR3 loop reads CASSQDLSSFYEQYF. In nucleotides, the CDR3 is TGCGCCAGCAGCCAAGATCTGTCCAGCTTCTACGAGCAGTACTTC.